The 11 T cell receptor beta chains in this list originate from one sample, sequenced in a study of T-cell memory formation after mild COVID-19 (dated by TCRdb to the early 2020s). Libraries came from 5' RACE. The run used an Illumina NovaSeq 6000. The public reads were reanalyzed by TCRdb: fastp trimming at Q25, MiXCR alignment, in-frame beta chains only. Duplicate CDR3 protein sequences are folded into a single record with the most common DNA and genes. This sample has approximately 100,000 distinct CDR3 sequences in its table, and around 10% of those were observed once. Of the sample, approximately 40% is held by the ten largest clones. Sequenced: PBMCs or a T cell subset sorted from them (not recorded which). These receptors originate from a man aged 18-30 years who had mild COVID-19 (a few samples of this study predate the infection). The sample titles of this study are shuffled in the database, so cell type and time point are left out; the donor was told from shared clones.

The V and J genes are TRBV6-2 or TRBV6-3 and TRBJ1-1; possibly TRBD1 for D (5 bases). The CDR3 loop spans 14 amino acids. Germline V gene sequence: CDR1 MNHEY, CDR2 SVGEGT. V lost 7 bases, J lost 5 bases, and 17 bases lay in between. CDR3 nucleotides: TGTGCCAGCATCCAGCCCTGGGAGGGGACTGAAGCTTTCTTT. Translation gives CASIQPWEGTEAFF.

This clonotype was detected a few times. V gene TRBV4-3 combines with J gene TRBJ2-7, with unresolved D. From germline, CDR1 is LGHNA and CDR2 YSLEER. The V and J ends lost 8 bases and 2 bases respectively, with 19 bases between them. The CDR3 has 15 amino acids. CDR3 loop: CASASELAMTYEQYF. For the CDR3, the DNA is TGCGCCAGCGCAAGCGAATTAGCTATGACCTACGAGCAGTACTTC.

The gene calls are TRBV6-1 and TRBJ1-5; 11 bases line up with TRBD1. CDR1 is MNHNS, CDR2 SASEGT, per germline. The V gene end was trimmed by 8 bases and the J gene end by 5 bases; junction bases not matched to a gene: 17. There are 18 residues in the CDR3. The CDR3 coding sequence is TGTGCCAGCTTGAAGGGGAAGGGACAGGGGGTTCAGGATCAGCCCCAGCATTTT. The encoded protein is CASLKGKGQGVQDQPQHF.

In its sample, this clonotype was seen a few times. This chain uses TRBV7-9 with TRBJ1-5; unclear D gene. Germline V CDR1 and CDR2: SEHNR, FQNEAQ (reference sequence). The CDR3 runs to 14 residues. Trimming left V 4 bases short and J 3 bases short, with 10 bases between. The chain's CDR3 is CASSYTDDNQPQHF. The CDR3 DNA sequence: TGTGCCAGCAGCTACACAGACGACAATCAGCCCCAGCATTTT. The complete variable domain, with remaining parts taken from reference TRBV7-9 and TRBJ1-5, reads DTGVSQNPRHKITKRGQNVTFRCDPISEHNRLYWYRQTLGQGPEFLTYFQNEAQLEKSRLLSDRFSAERPKGSFSTLEIQRTEQGDSAMYLCASSYTDDNQPQHFGDGTRLSIL.

A few counts support this clonotype. V is TRBV6-5 and J is TRBJ2-1; 12 bases are a match to TRBD1. Germline V CDR1 and CDR2: MNHEY, SVGAGI. This CDR3 spans 12 amino acids. V lost 4 bases and J lost 15; bases outside the gene matches: 4. CDR3 in DNA: TGTGCCAGCAGTTTTCCGGGACAGGGGGCGTTCTTC. Its translation is CASSFPGQGAFF.

This chain connects TRBV29-1 to TRBJ1-2; D not resolved. V was clipped by 4 bases and J by 3 bases, with 12 bases between them. Per the germline V gene, CDR1 is SQVTM and CDR2 is ANQGSEA. The CDR3 length is 13 residues. The chain's CDR3 is CSVVSTGDYGYTF. DNA of the CDR3: TGCAGCGTTGTGTCCACCGGAGACTATGGCTACACCTTC.

This clonotype came up many times. The gene calls are TRBV27 and TRBJ2-1, with TRBD2 identical over 14 bases. Per the germline V gene, CDR1 is MNHEY and CDR2 is SMNVEV (reference sequence). CDR3 length: 15 residues. V dropped 3 bases and J dropped 9; count of bases not matched to a gene: 4. The CDR3 loop reads CASSFGTSGGSEQFF. In DNA, the CDR3 is TGTGCCAGCAGTTTCGGGACTAGCGGGGGAAGTGAGCAGTTCTTC.

The rearrangement links TRBV4-1 to TRBJ1-4; D possibly corresponds to TRBD1 (6 bases). The V end was cut by 0 bases, the J end by 4 bases, with 15 bases between. The CDR3 length is 17 residues. Germline CDR1 is MGHRA and CDR2 is YSYEKL. The chain's CDR3 is CASSQDRWGGLNEKLFF. In DNA form, the CDR3 reads TGCGCCAGCAGCCAAGATCGGTGGGGGGGCCTTAATGAAAAACTGTTTTTT.

This clonotype has only a few counts. V usage is TRBV7-6 and J usage is TRBJ2-7; TRBD1 agrees at 8 bases. In germline, CDR1 is SGHVS, CDR2 FNYEAQ. The CDR3 contains 13 residues. The junction had 5 bases not matched to a gene; V was cut back by 5 bases and J by 5 bases. DNA for the CDR3: TGTGCCAGCAGCCTGGACAGGGCTGACGAGCAGTACTTC. Residues: CASSLDRADEQYF.

As DNA, the CDR3 is TGTGCCAGCAGTTCTAGCGGGACGAACAGCGAGCAGTACTTC. Protein sequence: CASSSSGTNSEQYF. The chain combines TRBV6-2 or TRBV6-3 with TRBJ2-7, with 9 bases identical to TRBD2. This CDR3 spans 14 amino acids. Per the germline V gene, CDR1 is MNHEY and CDR2 is SVGEGT. Trimming cost V 4 bases and J 6 bases; bases outside gene matches: 7.

This clonotype has a handful of counts. The rearrangement links TRBV5-1 to TRBJ2-2; D possibly corresponds to TRBD1 (6 bases). V dropped 4 bases and J dropped 0 bases, with 13 bases sitting between them. The CDR3 is 16 amino acids. Per the germline V gene, CDR1 is SGHRS and CDR2 is YFSETQ. The CDR3 nucleotides are TGCGCCAGCAGCCCGAGGGGGACAACGAACACCGGGGAGCTGTTTTTT. Encoded protein: CASSPRGTTNTGELFF.